This T cell receptor (beta chain) derives from a study of OX40 agonist ivuxolimab in advanced cancers. Study as a whole: The patients got ivuxolimab, which is an agonistic anti-OX40 (CD134) antibody.

Repertoires were generated with immunoSEQ multiplex PCR, while TCRdb's copy carries only in-frame clones and drops some. This sample has around 56,000 clones, with roughly 89% found just once. With V trimmed by 0 bases and J by 2 bases, 6 bases remained unmatched. The CDR3 covers 16 residues. Germline CDR1 is SGHTA and CDR2 is FQGNSA. This specimen consisted of CD4+ or CD8+ T cells sorted from blood, obtained in a trial of the OX40 agonist ivuxolimab. This clonotype was sampled from an adult with an advanced solid tumor such as melanoma, head and neck, liver or kidney cancer. This chain connects TRBV7-2 to TRBJ2-7; 8 bases line up with TRBD1. The CDR3 loop is CASSLAAGGAAYEQYF. The CDR3 DNA follows: TGTGCCAGCAGCTTAGCGGCAGGGGGCGCCGCCTACGAGCAGTACTTC. The full variable domain, in which reference TRBV7-2 and TRBJ2-7 provide the parts outside the CDR3, is GAGVSQSPSNKVTEKGKDVELRCDPISGHTALYWYRQSLGQGLEFLIYFQGNSAPDKSGLPSDRFSAERTGGSVSTLTIQRTQQEDSAVYLCASSLAAGGAAYEQYFGPGTRLTVT.